Presented here are 18 T cell receptor beta chains from one specimen sequenced in a study of graft-versus-host responses after intestinal transplantation. Responders (roughly 200,000, CFSE-labeled) met roughly 200,000 stimulators that were irradiated and violet-dye-labeled. Sequenced by immunoSEQ multiplex PCR; TCRdb stores in-frame clones only, minus some. The table shows roughly 23,000 clones, with about two fifths occurring only once. The material was alloreactive CD8+ T cells from a mixed lymphocyte reaction culture, obtained before transplantation. Subset denoted: CFSE-low proliferating T cells sorted from approximately 6-day pre-transplant mixed lymphocyte reaction (GvH or HvG direction). These receptors were collected from a human patient who was an organ donor for intestinal transplantation.

V gene TRBV19 combines with J gene TRBJ2-3; a weak D match, TRBD2 (6 bases). The CDR3 has 13 residues. Germline assignment: CDR1 LNHDA and CDR2 SQIVND (reference sequence). The V gene lost 6 bases and the J gene lost 4 bases, with 11 bases spanning the gap. CDR3 residues: CASRTRGPDTQYF. CDR3 in DNA: TGTGCCAGTAGAACGCGGGGCCCAGATACGCAGTATTTT.

The CDR3 nucleotides read TGTGCCAGCAGCCGGCCGGGACAGACGAGCCTCTATGGCTACACCTTC. It encodes CASSRPGQTSLYGYTF. The chain combines TRBV11-3 with TRBJ1-2; 7 bases are shared with TRBD1. The germline CDR1 and CDR2 sequences are SGHNT and YENEEA. CDR3 length equals 16 residues. V was clipped by 5 bases and J by 4 bases; unmatched bases: 13.

The V gene is TRBV30, the J gene TRBJ1-3; D is undetermined. CDR3 length: 15 amino acids. With 5 bases removed from V and 2 bases from J, the gap between germline ends came to 16 bases. From germline, CDR1 is GTSNPN and CDR2 SVGIG (reference sequence). The CDR3 protein is CAWLPEREAGNTIYF. The CDR3 DNA is TGTGCCTGGCTCCCAGAGAGGGAAGCTGGAAACACCATATATTTT.

The chain links TRBV1 to TRBJ2-3; the listed D gene, TRBD1, was not tested against the DNA. TRBV1 is noted as a pseudogene. The CDR3 spans 15 residues. The CDR3 loop reads CTSEGQGGSTDTQYF. In nucleotides, the CDR3 is TGCACCAGCGAAGGGCAGGGTGGGTCCACAGATACGCAGTATTTT.

V gene TRBV28 combines with J gene TRBJ2-1; D uncertain. Germline V gene lookup returns CDR1 MDHEN and CDR2 SYDVKM. The CDR3 is 12 residues long. The V end was cut by 6 bases, the J end by 2 bases, with 5 bases between. CDR3 sequence reads: CASRVTYNEQFF. The CDR3 bases are TGTGCCAGCAGGGTGACCTACAATGAGCAGTTCTTC.

V is TRBV11-2 and J is TRBJ2-7, with unresolved D. This CDR3 is 11 amino acids long. V dropped 5 bases and J dropped 3 bases, with 5 bases sitting between them. Germline-derived CDR1 and CDR2 are SGHAT and FQNNGV. The CDR3 region is CASSLIYEQYF. As DNA, the CDR3 is TGTGCCAGCAGCCTAATCTACGAGCAGTACTTC.

The chain couples TRBV28 to TRBJ2-5, with TRBD1 identical over 9 bases. Germline CDR1 reads MDHEN; CDR2 reads SYDVKM. Trimming removed 2 bases from V and 4 bases from J; junction bases left unmatched: 5. The CDR3 is made up of 15 amino acids. The CDR3 reads CASSLDGTGLETQYF. DNA of the CDR3: TGTGCCAGCAGTTTAGACGGGACAGGGCTAGAGACCCAGTACTTC.

The chain employs TRBV7-9 and TRBJ1-2, with D unclear. CDR3 length: 12 residues. Trimming removed 6 bases from V and 3 bases from J, with 8 bases in between. Germline values: CDR1 SEHNR, CDR2 FQNEAQ (reference sequence). The CDR3 DNA is TGTGCCAGCAGTGGCAGTGACTATGGCTACACCTTC. It codes for CASSGSDYGYTF. Using reference TRBV7-9 and TRBJ1-2 for the parts outside the CDR3, the full variable domain is DTGVSQNPRHKITKRGQNVTFRCDPISEHNRLYWYRQTLGQGPEFLTYFQNEAQLEKSRLLSDRFSAERPKGSFSTLEIQRTEQGDSAMYLCASSGSDYGYTFGSGTRLTVV.

The chain carries TRBV7-2 and TRBJ2-7; D uncertain. The germline V and J ends were trimmed by 0 bases and 2 bases, with 11 bases remaining between them. Per the germline V gene, CDR1 is SGHTA and CDR2 is FQGNSA. The CDR3 has 15 amino acids. The CDR3 DNA sequence: TGTGCCAGCAGCTTAGCGCTCGTCAGAGCCTACGAGCAGTACTTC. It translates to CASSLALVRAYEQYF.

This rearrangement joins TRBV9 to TRBJ2-1; 14 bases agree with TRBD2. The CDR3 extends over 18 amino acids. CDR1 and CDR2 (germline): SGDLS, YYNGEE. Trimming at V came to 4 bases and at J to 10 bases, leaving 16 bases not matched to a gene. The CDR3 protein is CASSPPGRGLAGVPEQFF. The CDR3 bases are TGTGCCAGCAGCCCTCCCGGTAGGGGACTAGCGGGAGTCCCCGAGCAGTTCTTC.

The gene calls are TRBV11-2 and TRBJ2-1; TRBD2 aligns across 7 bases. The V and J ends lost 5 bases and 3 bases, in that order; junction bases with no gene match: 4. CDR1 SGHAT and CDR2 FQNNGV come from the germline V gene. This CDR3 spans 14 amino acids. CDR3 nucleotide sequence: TGTGCCAGCAGCCCGTGGACTAGCTACAATGAGCAGTTCTTC. As protein: CASSPWTSYNEQFF.

The chain uses TRBV10-2 and TRBJ2-7; TRBD2 aligns across 10 bases. This CDR3 region has 16 residues. The germline gives CDR1 WSHSY, CDR2 SAAADI. V trimming: 0 bases; J trimming: 5 bases; junction bases outside the gene matches: 7. CDR3 sequence: CASSESSLAGAHEQYF. The CDR3 DNA reads as TGCGCCAGCAGTGAGTCAAGCCTAGCGGGAGCCCACGAGCAGTACTTC.

This chain uses TRBV6-5 with TRBJ2-5; D call uncertain. The length of the CDR3 is 11 residues. With 6 bases removed from V and 0 bases from J, the gap between germline ends came to 2 bases. Germline V gene lookup returns CDR1 MNHEY and CDR2 SVGAGI. CDR3 in DNA: TGTGCCAGCAGCTACCAAGAGACCCAGTACTTC. It codes for CASSYQETQYF.

The chain has TRBV28 and TRBJ2-7; D remains ambiguous. V lost 6 bases, J lost 0 bases, and 6 bases lay in between. CDR1 is MDHEN and CDR2 is SYDVKM in the germline V gene. There are 12 residues in the CDR3. The CDR3 sequence is CASSIDSYEQYF. DNA for the CDR3: TGTGCCAGCAGCATAGACTCCTACGAGCAGTACTTC.

The chain combines TRBV4-1 with TRBJ2-1; 7 bases map to TRBD2. CDR1 is MGHRA, CDR2 YSYEKL, per germline. The CDR3 runs 17 residues. J lost 0 bases, V lost 3 bases, and 8 bases had no gene match. The CDR3 DNA reads TGCGCCAGCAGCCAGGAAGCCGGGAGGAGCTCCTACAATGAGCAGTTCTTC. This encodes CASSQEAGRSSYNEQFF.

The rearrangement joins TRBV6-1 to TRBJ2-7; weak D call: TRBD1 (5 bases). Trimming took 5 bases from V and 3 from J, leaving 8 bases between them. From germline, CDR1 is MNHNS and CDR2 SASEGT. This CDR3 contains 12 residues. In DNA, the CDR3 is TGTGCCAGCAGTCCCCAGGGCTACGAGCAGTACTTC. Protein: CASSPQGYEQYF.

This chain uses TRBV27 with TRBJ1-5, with a weak D call TRBD1 (6 bases). The CDR3 covers 12 residues. CDR1 is MNHEY, CDR2 SMNVEV, per germline (reference sequence). Trimming removed 6 bases at V and 7 bases at J, with 10 bases between. As DNA, the CDR3 is TGTGCCAGCAGCACGGGGGGCCAGCCCCAGCATTTT. Its protein is CASSTGGQPQHF.

The chain links TRBV4-2 to TRBJ2-3; D is possibly TRBD2 (6 bases). Deletions cut 5 bases from V and 2 bases from J, with 17 bases between. The CDR3 loop spans 16 amino acids. CDR1 and CDR2 from the germline V gene are LGHNA and YNFKEQ. Here the CDR3 DNA reads TGTGCCAGCAGCTCCCAGACCGGAGGGGCCACAGATACGCAGTATTTT. This encodes CASSSQTGGATDTQYF.